This record covers a single T cell receptor beta chain. Its antigen remains unknown. A TCRbeta library incorporating unique molecular identifiers was prepared. TCRdb re-analysed the PCR reads in MiXCR, keeping a single row per CDR3 protein. The data contain roughly 120,000 distinct CDR3 sequences, approximately 10% of them singletons. The data originate from a study of T-cell reconstitution after alpha-beta-depleted transplantation in children. General study points: Counts and diversity of T cells one year after transplant came mostly from newly produced T cells.

CDR3 length equals 17 residues. Germline lookup yields CDR1 SGHRS and CDR2 YFSETQ. V lost 0 bases and J lost 8; bases outside the gene matches: 14. The TCR was taken from a boy between 2 and 15 years old with acute lymphoblastic leukemia, due to receive a stem cell transplant. The specimen was PBMCs, collected before TCRalphabeta/CD19-depleted stem cell transplant. The V and J genes are TRBV5-1 and TRBJ2-3; 8 positions match TRBD2. The CDR3 DNA is TGCGCCAGCAGCTTGGCCGCCGGGACTAGGATGATTGGTACGCAGTATTTT. Translation: CASSLAAGTRMIGTQYF.